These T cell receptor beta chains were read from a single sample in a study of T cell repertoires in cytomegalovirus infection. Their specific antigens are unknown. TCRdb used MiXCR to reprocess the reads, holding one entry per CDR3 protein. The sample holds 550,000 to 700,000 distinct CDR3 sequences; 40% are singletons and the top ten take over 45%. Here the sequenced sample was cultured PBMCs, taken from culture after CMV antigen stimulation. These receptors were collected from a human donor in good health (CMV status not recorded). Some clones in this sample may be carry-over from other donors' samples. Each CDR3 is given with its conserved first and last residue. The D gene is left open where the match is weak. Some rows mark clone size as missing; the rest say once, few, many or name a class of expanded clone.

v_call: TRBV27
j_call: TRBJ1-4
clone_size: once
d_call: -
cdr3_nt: TGTGCCAGCAGTTTTTGGGGGGGAACTAATGAAAAACTGTTTTTT
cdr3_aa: CASSFWGGTNEKLFF

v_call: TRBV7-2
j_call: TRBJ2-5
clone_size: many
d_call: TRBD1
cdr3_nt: TGTGCCAGCAGCTCCCGGACAGGACAAGAGACCCAGTACTTC
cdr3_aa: CASSSRTGQETQYF

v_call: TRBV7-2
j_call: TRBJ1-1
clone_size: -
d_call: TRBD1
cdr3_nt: TGTGCCAGCGGGCTCAGGGGGGAGGACACTGAAGCTTTCTTT
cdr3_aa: CASGLRGEDTEAFF

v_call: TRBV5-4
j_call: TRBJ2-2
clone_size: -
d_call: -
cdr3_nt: TGTGCCAGCAGCTTCCGGCATTCCGCGAACACCGGGGAGCTGTTTTTT
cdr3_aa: CASSFRHSANTGELFF

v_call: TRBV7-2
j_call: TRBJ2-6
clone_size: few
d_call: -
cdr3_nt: TGTGCCAGCAGCTTAGTCAGCACCAACGTCCTGACTTTC
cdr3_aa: CASSLVSTNVLTF

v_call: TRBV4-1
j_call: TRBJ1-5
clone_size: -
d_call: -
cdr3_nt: TGTGCCAGCAGCCAAGACTTAGGCGGCTGGCGAAATCAGCCCCAGCATTTT
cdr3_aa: CASSQDLGGWRNQPQHF

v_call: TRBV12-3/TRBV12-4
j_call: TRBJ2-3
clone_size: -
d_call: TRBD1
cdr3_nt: TGTGCCAGCAGTTTAGCAAGGGGGCCAGATACGCAGTATTTT
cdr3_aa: CASSLARGPDTQYF

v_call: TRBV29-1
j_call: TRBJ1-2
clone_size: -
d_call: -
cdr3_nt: TGCAGCGCGGGTGTTGCCCCCGAGGGATATGGCTACACCTTC
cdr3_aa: CSAGVAPEGYGYTF

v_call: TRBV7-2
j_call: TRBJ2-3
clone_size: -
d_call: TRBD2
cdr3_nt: TGTGCCAGCAGCTTAGATCCGGGGGGAGATACGCAGTATTTT
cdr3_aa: CASSLDPGGDTQYF

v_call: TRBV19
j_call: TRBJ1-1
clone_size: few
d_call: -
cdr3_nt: TGTGCCAGTAATAAGCCTAACCAGGGTGGGACTGAAGCTTTCTTT
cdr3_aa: CASNKPNQGGTEAFF

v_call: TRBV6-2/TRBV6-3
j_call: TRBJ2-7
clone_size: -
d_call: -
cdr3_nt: TGTGCCAGCAGCCTGAGGGACAAGGGTTCTCTGTACGAGCAGTACTTC
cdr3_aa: CASSLRDKGSLYEQYF

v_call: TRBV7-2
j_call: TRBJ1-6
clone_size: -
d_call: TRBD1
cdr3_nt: TGTGCCAGCAGCCAACCGGACAGGTCCTGGGGGGTTAATTCACCCCTCCACTTT
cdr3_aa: CASSQPDRSWGVNSPLHF

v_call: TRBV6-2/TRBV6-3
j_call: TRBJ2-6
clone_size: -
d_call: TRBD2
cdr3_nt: TGTGCCAGCAGCCGCGGTCTAGCGGGACTGGAAGGGGCCAACGTCCTGACTTTC
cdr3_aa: CASSRGLAGLEGANVLTF

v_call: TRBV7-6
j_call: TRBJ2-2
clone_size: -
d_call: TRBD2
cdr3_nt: TGTGCCAGCAGCCCCCGGGTAGCGGGAGACACCGGGGAGCTGTTTTTT
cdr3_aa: CASSPRVAGDTGELFF

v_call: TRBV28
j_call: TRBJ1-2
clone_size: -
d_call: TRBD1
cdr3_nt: TGTGCCAGCAGTTCCCCAGACAGGGGGCTCTATGGCTACACCTTC
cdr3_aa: CASSSPDRGLYGYTF